This TCR beta chain was sequenced during a study of T cell repertoires and HLA-DP antigens. Overall study context: The donors, ranging 18-to-29 to 60-to-69 years, included a couple of males and one female. Sorted CD137+CD4+ samples averaged around 200 ng DNA; pre-culture CD4+ samples, approximately 1,100 ng.

General observations from the study: Responder cells were total CD4+ cells with a HeLa antigen-presenting system.

This clone occurred once. The antigen is unknown. J was trimmed by 2 bases and V by 6 bases; bases with no gene match: 15. The germline gives CDR1 SEHNR, CDR2 FQNEAQ (reference sequence). The CDR3 contains 18 residues. The repertoire was sequenced with immunoSEQ multiplex PCR; TCRdb's copy has only in-frame clones and lacks some. This table holds approximately 110,000 clones, almost 95% found once. The TCR sequence derives from a woman between 18 and 30 years old in good health and CMV-seronegative. This chain links TRBV7-9 with TRBJ2-5; 10 nucleotides align to TRBD2. The source material was CD4+ T cells from PBMCs. The DNA of the CDR3 is TGTGCCAGCAGATCAGGGGCTAGCGGGAGTATGGGGCAAGAGACCCAGTACTTC. This gives the protein CASRSGASGSMGQETQYF.